This T cell receptor beta chain was identified during a study of Graves' ophthalmopathy and Graves' hyperthyroidism. Uncontrolled infections, pregnancy, lactation or other autoimmune diseases led to patient exclusion. This clonotype has a count of ten or more. Transcripts of RNA were the source for amplifying TCR beta CDR3 regions. Investigators did first-round RT-PCR with HTBI primers, then second-round multiplex PCR. TCRdb called the multiplex PCR reads again in MiXCR, with one record for every CDR3 protein. The data contain 600,000 to 700,000 distinct CDR3 sequences, about 41% of them seen just once; the ten biggest clones take up under 3.5%. CDR3 length: 14 residues. V lost 3 bases and J lost 1, with 10 bases in between. Germline V lookup: CDR1 SGHTA, CDR2 FQGTGA.

The J gene is TRBJ2-7, the V gene TRBV7-3; no definite D call. The TCR originated in an adult man with Graves' ophthalmopathy. What was sequenced was peripheral blood. The CDR3 DNA is TGTGCCAGCAGCTTCAATCCAGATTCCTACGAGCAGTACTTC. This gives the protein CASSFNPDSYEQYF.